This T cell receptor (beta chain) was sequenced for a study of T cells in women clearing cervical HPV infection. TCR beta CDR3 amplified by multiplex PCR from roughly 1,100 ng genomic DNA. This table comes from immunoSEQ multiplex PCR, and its TCRdb copy is limited to in-frame clones, with some not included. The data include more than 30,000 clones; the top ten clones carry about 1.7%. Details on this clone: Read sequence stops 3 residues before the CDR3 end, and the germline J gene provides the missing end.

Trimming removed 0 bases at V and 3 bases at J, with 12 bases between. The germline V gene encodes CDR1 LNHDA and CDR2 SQIVND (reference sequence). The CDR3 contains 16 residues. Each participant carried one incident cervical HPV16 infection only. MY09/MY11 PCR detected cervical HPV DNA; dot-blot assigned genotypes. The sequence was obtained from a woman aged 18 to 69 with a cervical HPV16 infection that either progressed to CIN3+ or cleared (not recorded which). V is TRBV19 and J is TRBJ1-3; D gene unclear. Sample: blood buffy coat. CDR3 DNA (partial): TGTGCCAGTAGTATAGATCAACGGGGTAGTGGAAACACC. It encodes CASSIDQRGSGNT. The whole CDR3 is CASSIDQRGSGNTIYF.